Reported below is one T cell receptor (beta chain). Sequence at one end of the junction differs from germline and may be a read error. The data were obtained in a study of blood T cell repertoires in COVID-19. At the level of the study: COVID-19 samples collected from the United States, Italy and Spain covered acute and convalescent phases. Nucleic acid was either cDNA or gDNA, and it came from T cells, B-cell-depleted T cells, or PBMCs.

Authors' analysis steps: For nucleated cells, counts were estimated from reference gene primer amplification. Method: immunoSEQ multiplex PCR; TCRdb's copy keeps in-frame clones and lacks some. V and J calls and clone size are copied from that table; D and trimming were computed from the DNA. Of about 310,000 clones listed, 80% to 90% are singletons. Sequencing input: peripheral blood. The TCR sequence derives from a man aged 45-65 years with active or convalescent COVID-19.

The chain's CDR3 is CASSIVAVIPGIANSGYTF. The CDR3 DNA reads as TGTGCCAGTAGTATAGTAGCCGTCATACCCGGGATCGCGAACTCTGGCTACACCTTC. The chain is built from TRBV19 and TRBJ1-2; D is undetermined. CDR1 and CDR2 from the germline V gene are LNHDA and SQIVND (reference sequence). The CDR3 extends over 19 amino acids.